The clone carrying this T cell receptor beta chain has a handful of counts. The sample comes from a study of blood T cells in healthy people across ages. Sample-barcoded 5' priming and a J-beta primer mix drove a second PCR of roughly 7 to 11 cycles. TCRdb re-called the 5' RACE reads with MiXCR, one entry per CDR3 protein. The table lists 710,000 or so distinct CDR3 sequences, about a fifth of them singletons, with under 25% in the top ten. The TCR was taken from a man in his 70s in good health. Input material: blood.

CDR3 nucleotide sequence: TGTGCCAGCAGCATGGGGTCGAAACTGTTTTTT. Its protein product is CASSMGSKLFF. The chain is built from TRBV7-9 and TRBJ1-4; no reliable D call. V gave up 5 bases and J gave up 11 bases, with 9 bases separating them. The CDR3 has 11 residues. Germline lookup yields CDR1 SEHNR and CDR2 FQNEAQ (reference sequence).